The present T cell receptor (beta chain) was sequenced within a study of blood T cell repertoires in COVID-19 (dated by TCRdb to about 2020). The study in broad terms: Collaborator samples came from the United States, Italy and Spain and covered acute and convalescent phases of COVID-19. The samples were drawn from the first 160 participants of the ongoing ImmuneRACE study and from under 1,500 subjects provided by 6 global collaborators. The dataset comprised deeply sampled blood TCRbeta repertoires from subjects exposed to, actively infected with, or recovered from COVID-19. The sample metadata nearly always contained a de-identified subject ID, COVID-19 status, age in years and sex. The repertoires were released in a freely available public database meant as a resource for research on the immune response to SARS-CoV-2. The prospective study material was composed of cDNA or gDNA derived from T cells, B-cell-depleted T cells, or PBMCs. Where HLA class I and class II types were available, the types were taken from metadata supplied by the sample provider, not from assay-based typing.

The investigation overall reported the following: The quantity of clinical and demographic metadata differed by source and by participant and was supplied without curation.

V and J are trimmed by 2 bases and 7 bases, and the gene matches miss 3 bases of the junction. CDR1 MDHEN and CDR2 SYDVKM were looked up in the germline V gene. The CDR3, cysteine through phenylalanine, is 16 amino acids long. Only CDR3 DNA is held: 48 bases, read in frame from base 1. This clone has only one observation. No cognate antigen has been identified for it. Base-call qualities are not available, and no considerably larger clone is one nucleotide away. The immunoSEQ Assay, a bias-controlled multiplex PCR, was used to amplify TCRbeta CDR3 regions from genomic DNA. On the study's bioinformatics: Within the assay, amplification of reference gene primers was used to estimate how many nucleated cells each sample contained. Sequence reads were collapsed and filtered to measure the absolute abundance of every unique TCRbeta CDR3 rearrangement. For each sample, productive Simpson clonality was calculated as the square root of Simpson's diversity index over productive rearrangements. This immuneACCESS table, as held by TCRdb, lists in-frame sequences with V and J called but not all clones. Of the missing ones, under half trace to an unresolved V gene in checked studies; the others have no known cause. The V and J calls and clone size come from that table; D and trimming were worked out from the DNA. This sample is represented by 75,000 to 95,000 clones; around 90% of them were singletons. The ten largest account for 2.5% of the sample.

Each collaborating institution followed its own protocols to collect whole blood in K2EDTA tubes. Collaborator samples were shipped for TCRbeta analysis as frozen whole blood, isolated PBMCs, or DNA extracted from either sample type. The chain is assembled from TRBV28 and TRBJ2-1; TRBD2 fits 15 bases in the junction. Sequenced material: peripheral blood. This receptor was identified in a human donor in a cohort sampled during active COVID-19. The CDR3 loop reads CASSLRTSGRANEQFF. The nucleotides are TGTGCCAGCAGTTTAAGGACTAGCGGGAGGGCGAATGAGCAGTTCTTC. The variable domain in full, with residues beyond the CDR3 obtained from the reference TRBV28 and TRBJ2-1 genes, is DVKVTQSSRYLVKRTGEKVFLECVQDMDHENMFWYRQDPGLGLRLIYFSYDVKMKEKGDIPEGYSVSREKKERFSLILESASTNQTSMYLCASSLRTSGRANEQFFGPGTRLTVL.